A selection of T cell receptor beta chains follows, all from one sample in a study of T-cell memory formation after mild COVID-19. TCRdb independently ran MiXCR on the 5' RACE reads; one entry per CDR3 protein. The sample contains under 300,000 distinct CDR3 sequences, 15% to 20% of which appear only once. Sequencing was performed on PBMCs or a T cell subset sorted from them (not recorded which). The receptors originated from a man between 18 and 29 years old who had mild COVID-19 (a few samples of this study predate the infection). Cell type and time point are not known. CDR3s include the opening cysteine and the closing phenylalanine or tryptophan. A D gene is named only where the DNA matches it firmly. The listing skips clone size in some rows; elsewhere it reads once, few, many or a size class.

V gene: TRBV19
CDR3 length: 17
clone size: few
D gene: TRBD1
J gene: TRBJ2-1
CDR3 DNA: TGTGCCAGTAGTATCTTGTTCCGGGACAGCGGAATCAATGAGCAGTTCTTC
CDR3 protein: CASSILFRDSGINEQFF

V gene: TRBV3-1
CDR3 length: 16
clone size: .
D gene: TRBD1
J gene: TRBJ2-1
CDR3 DNA: TGTGCCAGCAGCCAAGGGGTGGACAGGGAGTACAATGAGCAGTTCTTC
CDR3 protein: CASSQGVDREYNEQFF

V gene: TRBV24-1
CDR3 length: 15
clone size: few
D gene: .
J gene: TRBJ2-5
CDR3 DNA: TGTGCCACCAGTGACCCCGACTCTACTGGGGAGACCCAGTACTTC
CDR3 protein: CATSDPDSTGETQYF

V gene: TRBV4-1
CDR3 length: 12
clone size: few
D gene: .
J gene: TRBJ2-1
CDR3 DNA: TGCGCCAGCAGCCCTGGTTCAGATGAGCAGTTCTTC
CDR3 protein: CASSPGSDEQFF

V gene: TRBV7-9
CDR3 length: 14
clone size: few
D gene: .
J gene: TRBJ2-3
CDR3 DNA: TGTGCCAGCAGCACGACTGACTTCACAGATACGCAGTATTTT
CDR3 protein: CASSTTDFTDTQYF

V gene: TRBV24-1
CDR3 length: 16
clone size: .
D gene: .
J gene: TRBJ2-1
CDR3 DNA: TGTGCCACCAGTGATAACGACGGGGGATATTACAATGAGCAGTTCTTC
CDR3 protein: CATSDNDGGYYNEQFF

V gene: TRBV6-4
CDR3 length: 13
clone size: many
D gene: .
J gene: TRBJ2-3
CDR3 DNA: TGTGCCAGCAGCGAGCGTAGCACAGATACGCAGTATTTT
CDR3 protein: CASSERSTDTQYF

V gene: TRBV6-6
CDR3 length: 12
clone size: medium-sized
D gene: TRBD1
J gene: TRBJ2-5
CDR3 DNA: TGTGCCAGCAGTGCAGGGGGCGGGTCCCAGTACTTC
CDR3 protein: CASSAGGGSQYF

V gene: TRBV2
CDR3 length: 14
clone size: .
D gene: .
J gene: TRBJ2-7
CDR3 DNA: TGTGCCAGCGAAGGGCCCCATTCGGGCAGGGAGCAGTACTTC
CDR3 protein: CASEGPHSGREQYF

V gene: TRBV5-1
CDR3 length: 13
clone size: few
D gene: .
J gene: TRBJ1-1
CDR3 DNA: TGCGCCAGCAGCCTGACCGGACAGACCGAAGCTTTCTTT
CDR3 protein: CASSLTGQTEAFF

V gene: TRBV7-2
CDR3 length: 13
clone size: many
D gene: .
J gene: TRBJ2-1
CDR3 DNA: TGTGCCAGCAGCTTAAGACAGAGAAATGAGCAGTTCTTC
CDR3 protein: CASSLRQRNEQFF

V gene: TRBV15
CDR3 length: 14
clone size: .
D gene: TRBD2
J gene: TRBJ2-7
CDR3 DNA: TGTGCCACCGGGGATGGTTCAGGGAGGGACGAGCAGTACTTC
CDR3 protein: CATGDGSGRDEQYF

V gene: TRBV10-3
CDR3 length: 12
clone size: .
D gene: .
J gene: TRBJ2-2
CDR3 DNA: TGTGCCTACGGGACGAACACCGGGGAGCTGTTTTTT
CDR3 protein: CAYGTNTGELFF

V gene: TRBV6-5
CDR3 length: 14
clone size: .
D gene: .
J gene: TRBJ1-2
CDR3 DNA: TGTGCCAGCAGTTACTCGTGGCAGGGGCCTGGCTACACCTTC
CDR3 protein: CASSYSWQGPGYTF

V gene: TRBV5-1
CDR3 length: 18
clone size: few
D gene: TRBD2
J gene: TRBJ2-2
CDR3 DNA: TGCGCCAGCAGCAAAGCGGATGGTAGCGGGGCGAACACCGGGGAGCTGTTTTTT
CDR3 protein: CASSKADGSGANTGELFF

V gene: TRBV4-1
CDR3 length: 15
clone size: few
D gene: .
J gene: TRBJ2-7
CDR3 DNA: TGCGCCAGCAGCCAAGGTCCCCCGGCAGCCTACGAGCAGTACTTC
CDR3 protein: CASSQGPPAAYEQYF

V gene: TRBV7-2
CDR3 length: 15
clone size: few
D gene: .
J gene: TRBJ1-2
CDR3 DNA: TGTGCCAGCAGGCCAGCCGGGTACGGGGACTATGGCTACACCTTC
CDR3 protein: CASRPAGYGDYGYTF

V gene: TRBV7-9
CDR3 length: 14
clone size: many
D gene: .
J gene: TRBJ2-2
CDR3 DNA: TGTGCCAGCAGCCCAGTAACCAAGTCCGGGGAGCTGTTTTTT
CDR3 protein: CASSPVTKSGELFF

V gene: TRBV6-5
CDR3 length: 13
clone size: few
D gene: TRBD1
J gene: TRBJ1-5
CDR3 DNA: TGTGCCAGCAGACCACAGGGGCATCAGCCCCAGCATTTT
CDR3 protein: CASRPQGHQPQHF

V gene: TRBV9
CDR3 length: 13
clone size: few
D gene: .
J gene: TRBJ2-7
CDR3 DNA: TGTGCCAGCAGCGTAGGCGGGTCTCGGGAGCAGTACTTC
CDR3 protein: CASSVGGSREQYF

V gene: TRBV7-9
CDR3 length: 17
clone size: .
D gene: TRBD2
J gene: TRBJ2-1
CDR3 DNA: TGTGCCAGCAGCCCCACTAGCGGGGGGCCGGACTACAATGAGCAGTTCTTC
CDR3 protein: CASSPTSGGPDYNEQFF

V gene: TRBV6-2/TRBV6-3
CDR3 length: 14
clone size: .
D gene: .
J gene: TRBJ2-3
CDR3 DNA: TGTGCCAGCAGTTCCCGGGACCGCACAGATACGCAGTATTTT
CDR3 protein: CASSSRDRTDTQYF

V gene: TRBV6-5
CDR3 length: 16
clone size: few
D gene: .
J gene: TRBJ2-3
CDR3 DNA: TGTGCCAGCAGTTACTTAGCGGCCGAAAACACAGATACGCAGTATTTT
CDR3 protein: CASSYLAAENTDTQYF

V gene: TRBV4-1
CDR3 length: 15
clone size: few
D gene: .
J gene: TRBJ2-1
CDR3 DNA: TGCGCCAGCAGCCAAGATCCGGCTAGATTTAATGAGCAGTTCTTC
CDR3 protein: CASSQDPARFNEQFF

V gene: TRBV29-1
CDR3 length: 15
clone size: .
D gene: .
J gene: TRBJ2-5
CDR3 DNA: TGCAGCGTTGAACGCAGGGGGGCGACTAAAGAGACCCAGTACTTC
CDR3 protein: CSVERRGATKETQYF

V gene: TRBV24-1
CDR3 length: 14
clone size: .
D gene: .
J gene: TRBJ1-1
CDR3 DNA: TGTGCCACCAGTGCGGGGGCTCGGAACACTGAAGCTTTCTTT
CDR3 protein: CATSAGARNTEAFF

V gene: TRBV9
CDR3 length: 13
clone size: .
D gene: .
J gene: TRBJ1-2
CDR3 DNA: TGTGCCAGCAGCGTAGGGGCCTACTGTGGCTACACCTTC
CDR3 protein: CASSVGAYCGYTF

V gene: TRBV28
CDR3 length: 12
clone size: .
D gene: .
J gene: TRBJ1-1
CDR3 DNA: TGTGCCAGCAGGCCCGTGGCGGCCAAAGCTTTCTTT
CDR3 protein: CASRPVAAKAFF

V gene: TRBV24-1
CDR3 length: 14
clone size: many
D gene: .
J gene: TRBJ1-5
CDR3 DNA: TGTGCCACCAGTGATTTATGGAGCAATCAGCCCCAGCATTTT
CDR3 protein: CATSDLWSNQPQHF

V gene: TRBV7-2
CDR3 length: 15
clone size: .
D gene: TRBD2
J gene: TRBJ2-5
CDR3 DNA: TGTGCCAGCAGCTGGGGACTAGCGGGCGGAGAGACCCAGTACTTC
CDR3 protein: CASSWGLAGGETQYF

V gene: TRBV7-9
CDR3 length: 12
clone size: few
D gene: TRBD1
J gene: TRBJ2-1
CDR3 DNA: TGTGCCAGCAGCTTAGAACCGGGACAGAATTCCTTC
CDR3 protein: CASSLEPGQNSF

V gene: TRBV7-9
CDR3 length: 13
clone size: few
D gene: .
J gene: TRBJ2-4
CDR3 DNA: TGTGCCAGCAGCTTAGACTTCAGGGGCTTAAGGTACTTC
CDR3 protein: CASSLDFRGLRYF

V gene: TRBV25-1
CDR3 length: 15
clone size: .
D gene: TRBD1
J gene: TRBJ2-2
CDR3 DNA: TGTGCCAGCAGGGTGGGGACAGCGAACACCGGGGAGCTGTTTTTT
CDR3 protein: CASRVGTANTGELFF

V gene: TRBV7-9
CDR3 length: 15
clone size: .
D gene: TRBD2
J gene: TRBJ2-3
CDR3 DNA: TGTGCCAGCAGCACCCCTAGCGGGCCCACAGATACGCAGTATTTT
CDR3 protein: CASSTPSGPTDTQYF

V gene: TRBV12-3/TRBV12-4
CDR3 length: 15
clone size: few
D gene: .
J gene: TRBJ1-2
CDR3 DNA: TGTGCCAGCAGCCTCATGGGACTGACGAACTATGGCTACACCTTC
CDR3 protein: CASSLMGLTNYGYTF

V gene: TRBV9
CDR3 length: 17
clone size: few
D gene: TRBD2
J gene: TRBJ2-3
CDR3 DNA: TGTGCCAGCAGCGTAGCTCTGGCGGGGGGCCGCACAGATACGCAGTATTTT
CDR3 protein: CASSVALAGGRTDTQYF

V gene: TRBV10-3
CDR3 length: 18
clone size: .
D gene: TRBD2
J gene: TRBJ2-3
CDR3 DNA: TGTGCCATCAGTGATCCACTAGCGGGGGGGCCCCTATTGGATACGCAGTATTTT
CDR3 protein: CAISDPLAGGPLLDTQYF

V gene: TRBV7-7
CDR3 length: 15
clone size: .
D gene: TRBD2
J gene: TRBJ2-3
CDR3 DNA: TGTGCTAGCAGCCTAACTAGCGGGGGGGACAATACGCAGTATTTT
CDR3 protein: CASSLTSGGDNTQYF

V gene: TRBV6-2/TRBV6-3
CDR3 length: 16
clone size: few
D gene: TRBD2
J gene: TRBJ2-2
CDR3 DNA: TGTGCCAGCAGTGGAGCGGGGGTCTCGAACACCGGGGAGCTGTTTTTT
CDR3 protein: CASSGAGVSNTGELFF

V gene: TRBV24-1
CDR3 length: 13
clone size: .
D gene: .
J gene: TRBJ2-3
CDR3 DNA: TGTGCCACCAGTGATTGGGGGTCTGATACGCAGTATTTT
CDR3 protein: CATSDWGSDTQYF

V gene: TRBV6-6
CDR3 length: 12
clone size: many
D gene: .
J gene: TRBJ1-5
CDR3 DNA: TGTGGGGCCGCGGTGGGAGGTCAGCCCCAGCATTTT
CDR3 protein: CGAAVGGQPQHF

V gene: TRBV29-1
CDR3 length: 11
clone size: few
D gene: .
J gene: TRBJ2-7
CDR3 DNA: TGCAGCGTTGGGGGGGCTTACGAGCAGTACTTC
CDR3 protein: CSVGGAYEQYF

V gene: TRBV15
CDR3 length: 14
clone size: few
D gene: TRBD2
J gene: TRBJ2-3
CDR3 DNA: TGTGCCACTGGAAGGACTAGGGGCACAGATACGCAGTATTTT
CDR3 protein: CATGRTRGTDTQYF

V gene: TRBV29-1
CDR3 length: 12
clone size: many
D gene: .
J gene: TRBJ1-2
CDR3 DNA: TGCAGCGTTGAAGAACAGCCCCTGCGCTACACCTTC
CDR3 protein: CSVEEQPLRYTF

V gene: TRBV7-2
CDR3 length: 10
clone size: few
D gene: .
J gene: TRBJ1-2
CDR3 DNA: TGTGCCATCGGGCGGTATGGCTACACCTTC
CDR3 protein: CAIGRYGYTF

V gene: TRBV18
CDR3 length: 13
clone size: .
D gene: .
J gene: TRBJ1-4
CDR3 DNA: TGTGCCAGCTCACCGAGGGACAATGAAAAACTGTTTTTT
CDR3 protein: CASSPRDNEKLFF

V gene: TRBV6-5
CDR3 length: 15
clone size: .
D gene: .
J gene: TRBJ1-1
CDR3 DNA: TGTGCCAGCAGTTACTTGAGGACCGGGAACACTGAAGCTTTCTTT
CDR3 protein: CASSYLRTGNTEAFF

V gene: TRBV12-3/TRBV12-4
CDR3 length: 16
clone size: .
D gene: .
J gene: TRBJ1-1
CDR3 DNA: TGTGCCAGCAGTTTAGCGCACGGAGGGCGGAACACTGAAGCTTTCTTT
CDR3 protein: CASSLAHGGRNTEAFF

V gene: TRBV27
CDR3 length: 18
clone size: once
D gene: .
J gene: TRBJ2-3
CDR3 DNA: TGTGCCAGCAGTTTAGGACCGTTACAGGGAGTTGGCACAGATACGCAGTATTTT
CDR3 protein: CASSLGPLQGVGTDTQYF

V gene: TRBV28
CDR3 length: 15
clone size: .
D gene: .
J gene: TRBJ2-5
CDR3 DNA: TGTGCCAGCAACAGGGCCTTGTACAGTAGGGAGACCCAGTACTTC
CDR3 protein: CASNRALYSRETQYF

V gene: TRBV19
CDR3 length: 18
clone size: .
D gene: .
J gene: TRBJ2-4
CDR3 DNA: TGTGCCAGTAGAATGGGTTGGACGAGCCCACGAGCCAAAAACATTCAGTACTTC
CDR3 protein: CASRMGWTSPRAKNIQYF